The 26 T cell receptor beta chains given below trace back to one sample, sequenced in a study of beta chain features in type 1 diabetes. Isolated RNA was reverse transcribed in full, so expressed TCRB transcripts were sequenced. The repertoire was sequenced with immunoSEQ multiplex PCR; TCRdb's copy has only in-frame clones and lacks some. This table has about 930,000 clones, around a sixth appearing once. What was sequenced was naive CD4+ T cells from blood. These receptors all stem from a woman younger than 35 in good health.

The CDR3 protein is CASSGSQETQYF. In DNA form, the CDR3 reads TGTGCCAGCTCCGGGAGCCAAGAGACCCAGTACTTC. V gene TRBV6-5 combines with J gene TRBJ2-5, with D tentatively TRBD2 (6 bases). The CDR3 runs to 12 residues. Germline values: CDR1 MNHEY, CDR2 SVGAGI. The V gene lost 8 bases and the J gene lost 1 base, with 8 bases spanning the gap.

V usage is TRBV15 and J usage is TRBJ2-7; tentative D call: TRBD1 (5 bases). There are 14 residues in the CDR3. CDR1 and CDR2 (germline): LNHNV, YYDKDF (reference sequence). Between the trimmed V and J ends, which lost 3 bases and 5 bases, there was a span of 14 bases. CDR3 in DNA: TGTGCCACCAGCAGCGGCCAGGGAAACCACGAGCAGTACTTC. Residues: CATSSGQGNHEQYF.

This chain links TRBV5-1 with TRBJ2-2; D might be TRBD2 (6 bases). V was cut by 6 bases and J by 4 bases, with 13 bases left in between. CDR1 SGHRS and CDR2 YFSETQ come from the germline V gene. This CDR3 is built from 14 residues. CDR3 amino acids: CASTGGGVTGELFF. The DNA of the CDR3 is TGCGCCAGCACAGGCGGAGGGGTCACCGGGGAGCTGTTTTTT.

The CDR3 region is CASSLAGREQFF. CDR3 bases: TGTGCCAGCAGCTTAGCGGGAAGGGAGCAGTTCTTC. The rearrangement links TRBV7-8 to TRBJ2-1, with unresolved D. The CDR3 totals 12 residues. Per the germline V gene, CDR1 is SGHVS and CDR2 is FQNEAQ. Deletions cut 0 bases from V and 10 bases from J, with 7 bases between.

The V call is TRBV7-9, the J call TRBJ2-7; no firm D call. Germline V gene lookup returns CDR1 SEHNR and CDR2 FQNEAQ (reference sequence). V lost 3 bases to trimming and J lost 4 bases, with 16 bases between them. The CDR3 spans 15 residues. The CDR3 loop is CASSFGRAYGYEQYF. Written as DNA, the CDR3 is TGTGCCAGCAGCTTTGGTCGGGCGTACGGGTACGAGCAGTACTTC.

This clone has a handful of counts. DNA of the CDR3: TGTGCCATCAGTGAGAGGGCTTCCAACGAGCAGTACTTC. Its protein product is CAISERASNEQYF. The chain joins TRBV10-3 to TRBJ2-7; D uncertain. CDR1 is ENHRY, CDR2 SYGVKD, per germline. The CDR3 consists of 13 residues. Trimming pared 2 bases from V and 5 bases from J, leaving 10 bases between.

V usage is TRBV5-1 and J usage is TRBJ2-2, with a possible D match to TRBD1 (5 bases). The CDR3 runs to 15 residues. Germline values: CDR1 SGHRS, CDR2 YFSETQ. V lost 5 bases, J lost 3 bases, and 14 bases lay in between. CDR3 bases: TGCGCCAGCAGGTCCCGCCAGACAGACACCGGGGAGCTGTTTTTT. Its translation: CASRSRQTDTGELFF.

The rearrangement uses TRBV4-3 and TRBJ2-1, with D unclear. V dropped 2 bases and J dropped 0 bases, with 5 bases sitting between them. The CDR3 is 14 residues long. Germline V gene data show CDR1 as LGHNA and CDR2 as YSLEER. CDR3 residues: CASSQRASYNEQFF. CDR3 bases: TGCGCCAGCAGCCAACGGGCCTCCTACAATGAGCAGTTCTTC.

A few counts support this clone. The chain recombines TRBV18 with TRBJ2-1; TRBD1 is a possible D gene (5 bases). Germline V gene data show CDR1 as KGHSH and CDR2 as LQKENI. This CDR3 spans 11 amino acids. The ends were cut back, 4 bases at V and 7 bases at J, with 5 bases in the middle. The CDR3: CASSRTNEQFF. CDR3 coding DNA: TGTGCCAGCTCACGGACAAATGAGCAGTTCTTC.

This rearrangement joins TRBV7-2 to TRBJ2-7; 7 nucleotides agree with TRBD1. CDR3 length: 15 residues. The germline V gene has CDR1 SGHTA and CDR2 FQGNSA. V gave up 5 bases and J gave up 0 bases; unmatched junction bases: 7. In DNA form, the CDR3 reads TGTGCCAGCAGCCCGCACAGGGGCCCCTCCTACGAGCAGTACTTC. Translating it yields CASSPHRGPSYEQYF.

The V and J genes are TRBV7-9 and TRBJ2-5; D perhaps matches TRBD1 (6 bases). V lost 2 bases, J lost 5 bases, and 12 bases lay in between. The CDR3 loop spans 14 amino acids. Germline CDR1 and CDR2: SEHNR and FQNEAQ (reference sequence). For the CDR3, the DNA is TGTGCCAGCAGCTTAAGGAATAGGGGGGAGACCCAGTACTTC. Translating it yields CASSLRNRGETQYF.

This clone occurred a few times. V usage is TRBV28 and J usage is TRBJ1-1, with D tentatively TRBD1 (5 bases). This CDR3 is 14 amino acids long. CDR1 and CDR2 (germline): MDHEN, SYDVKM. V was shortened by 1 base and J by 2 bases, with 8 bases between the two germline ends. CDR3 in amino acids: CASSLSGSNTEAFF. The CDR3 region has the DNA TGTGCCAGCAGTTTATCAGGGAGTAACACTGAAGCTTTCTTT.

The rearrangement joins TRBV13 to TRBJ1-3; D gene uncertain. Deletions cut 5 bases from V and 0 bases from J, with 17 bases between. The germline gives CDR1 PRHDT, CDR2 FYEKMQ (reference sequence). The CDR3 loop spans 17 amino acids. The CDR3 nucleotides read TGTGCCAGCAGCCCAGACCCCTTCCAACGCTCTGGAAACACCATATATTTT. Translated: CASSPDPFQRSGNTIYF.

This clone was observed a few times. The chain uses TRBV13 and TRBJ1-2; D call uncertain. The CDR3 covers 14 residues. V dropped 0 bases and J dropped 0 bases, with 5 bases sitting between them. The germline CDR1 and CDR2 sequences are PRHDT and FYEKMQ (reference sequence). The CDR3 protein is CASSLGDSNYGYTF. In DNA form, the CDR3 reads TGTGCCAGCAGCTTAGGCGACTCTAACTATGGCTACACCTTC.

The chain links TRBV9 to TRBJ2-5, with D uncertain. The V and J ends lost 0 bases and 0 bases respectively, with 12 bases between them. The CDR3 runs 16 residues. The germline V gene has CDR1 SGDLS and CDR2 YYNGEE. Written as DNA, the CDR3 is TGTGCCAGCAGCGTAGGTCCAGGTTGGTACCAAGAGACCCAGTACTTC. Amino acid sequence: CASSVGPGWYQETQYF.

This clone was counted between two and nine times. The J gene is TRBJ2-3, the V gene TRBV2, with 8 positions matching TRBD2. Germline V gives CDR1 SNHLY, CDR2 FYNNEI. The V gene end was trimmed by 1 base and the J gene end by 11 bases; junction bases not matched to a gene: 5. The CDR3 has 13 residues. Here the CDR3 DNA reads TGTGCCAGCAGTGAAGAACGGACTAGCCAGCAGTATTTT. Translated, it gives CASSEERTSQQYF.

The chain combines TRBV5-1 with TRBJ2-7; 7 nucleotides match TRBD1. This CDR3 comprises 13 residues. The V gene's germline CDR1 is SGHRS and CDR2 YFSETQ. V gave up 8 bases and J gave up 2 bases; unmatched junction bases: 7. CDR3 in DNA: TGCGCCAGTTGCCGCACAGGGGCCTACGAGCAGTACTTC. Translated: CASCRTGAYEQYF.

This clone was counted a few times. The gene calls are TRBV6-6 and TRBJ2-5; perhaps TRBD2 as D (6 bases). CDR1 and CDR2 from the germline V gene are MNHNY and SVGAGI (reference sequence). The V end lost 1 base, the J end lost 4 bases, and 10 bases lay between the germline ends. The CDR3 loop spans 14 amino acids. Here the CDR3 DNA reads TGTGCCAGCAGTTACTGGGACTTGGGAGAGACCCAGTACTTC. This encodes CASSYWDLGETQYF.

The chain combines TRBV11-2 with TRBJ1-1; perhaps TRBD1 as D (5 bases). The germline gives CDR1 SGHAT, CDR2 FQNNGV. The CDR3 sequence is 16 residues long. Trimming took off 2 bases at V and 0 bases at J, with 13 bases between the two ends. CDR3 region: CASSLRPPGMNTEAFF. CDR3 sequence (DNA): TGTGCCAGCAGCTTAAGGCCTCCAGGGATGAACACTGAAGCTTTCTTT.

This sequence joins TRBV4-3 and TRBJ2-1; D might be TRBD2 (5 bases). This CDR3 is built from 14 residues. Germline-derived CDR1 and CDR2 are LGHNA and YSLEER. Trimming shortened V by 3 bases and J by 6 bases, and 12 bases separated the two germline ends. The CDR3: CASSHPSAGNEQFF. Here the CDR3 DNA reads TGCGCCAGCAGCCACCCGAGTGCGGGCAATGAGCAGTTCTTC.

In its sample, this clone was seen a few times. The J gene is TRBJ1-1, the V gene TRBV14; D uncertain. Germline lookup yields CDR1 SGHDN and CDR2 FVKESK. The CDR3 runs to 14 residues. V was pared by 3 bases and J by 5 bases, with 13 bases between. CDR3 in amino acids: CASSQIFSGTEAFF. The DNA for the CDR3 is TGTGCCAGCAGCCAGATATTTTCGGGTACTGAAGCTTTCTTT.

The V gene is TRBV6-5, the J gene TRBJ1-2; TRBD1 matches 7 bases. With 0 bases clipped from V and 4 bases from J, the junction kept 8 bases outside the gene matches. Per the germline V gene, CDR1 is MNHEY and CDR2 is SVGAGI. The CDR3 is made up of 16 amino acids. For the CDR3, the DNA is TGTGCCAGCAGTTACTCGAGACAGGGTCGCGGCTATGGCTACACCTTC. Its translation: CASSYSRQGRGYGYTF.

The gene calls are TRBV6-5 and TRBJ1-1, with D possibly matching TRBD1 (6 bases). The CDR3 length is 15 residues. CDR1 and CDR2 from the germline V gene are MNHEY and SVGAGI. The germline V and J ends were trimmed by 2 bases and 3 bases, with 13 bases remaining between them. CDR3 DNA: TGTGCCAGCAGTTACCGGGAAACAGGGTACACTGAAGCTTTCTTT. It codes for CASSYRETGYTEAFF.

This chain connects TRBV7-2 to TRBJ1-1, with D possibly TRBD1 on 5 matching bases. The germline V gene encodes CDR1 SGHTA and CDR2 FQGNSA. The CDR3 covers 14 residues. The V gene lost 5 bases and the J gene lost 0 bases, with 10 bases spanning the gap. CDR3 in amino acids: CASSGGTVNTEAFF. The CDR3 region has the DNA TGTGCCAGCAGCGGTGGGACGGTGAACACTGAAGCTTTCTTT.

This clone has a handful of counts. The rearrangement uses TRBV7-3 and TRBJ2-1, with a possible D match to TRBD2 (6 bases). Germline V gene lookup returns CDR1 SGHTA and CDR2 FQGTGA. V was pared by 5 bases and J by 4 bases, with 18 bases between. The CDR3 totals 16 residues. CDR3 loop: CASSQTTGVGYNEQFF. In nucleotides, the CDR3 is TGTGCCAGCAGCCAAACTACGGGAGTGGGGTACAATGAGCAGTTCTTC. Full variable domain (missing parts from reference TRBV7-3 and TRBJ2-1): GAGVSQTPSNKVTEKGKYVELRCDPISGHTALYWYRQSLGQGPEFLIYFQGTGAADDSGLPNDRFFAVRPEGSVSTLKIQRTERGDSAVYLCASSQTTGVGYNEQFFGPGTRLTVL.

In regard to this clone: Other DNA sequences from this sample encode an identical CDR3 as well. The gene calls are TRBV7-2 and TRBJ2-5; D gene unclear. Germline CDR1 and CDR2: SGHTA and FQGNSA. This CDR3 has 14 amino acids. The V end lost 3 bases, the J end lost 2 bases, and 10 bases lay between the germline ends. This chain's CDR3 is CASSFGLHQETQYF. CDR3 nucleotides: TGTGCCAGCAGCTTCGGGCTCCATCAAGAGACCCAGTACTTC. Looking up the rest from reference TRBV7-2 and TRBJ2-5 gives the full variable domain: GAGVSQSPSNKVTEKGKDVELRCDPISGHTALYWYRQSLGQGLEFLIYFQGNSAPDKSGLPSDRFSAERTGGSVSTLTIQRTQQEDSAVYLCASSFGLHQETQYFGPGTRLLVL.